A single sample is the source of the 29 T cell receptor beta chains below, sequenced in a study of T cell repertoires in cytomegalovirus infection. TCRdb reprocessed the reads via MiXCR and lists one record per CDR3 protein. The repertoire has 500,000 or so distinct CDR3 sequences, 16% of them found once; the top ten carry 24%. The sequenced sample consisted of CD8+ T cells from PBMCs. The receptors shown here come from a human donor in good health (CMV status not recorded). Some clones in this sample may be carry-over from other donors' samples.

This sequence joins TRBV7-9 and TRBJ2-2; no clear D. CDR1 is SEHNR and CDR2 is FQNEAQ in the germline V gene (reference sequence). The CDR3 extends over 15 amino acids. V dropped 3 bases and J dropped 0 bases, with 8 bases sitting between them. The CDR3 nucleotides are TGTGCCAGCAGCTTGAGAGTATCGAACACCGGGGAGCTGTTTTTT. This encodes CASSLRVSNTGELFF.

A note on this clonotype: This could be a read error, since a much larger clone is one nucleotide away. The CDR3 bases are TGTGCCAGCAGCACCTGGGACAGGGAGGGAGAGACCCAGTACTTC. Protein: CASSTWDREGETQYF. The genes are TRBV11-2 and TRBJ2-5; TRBD1 matches 9 bases. The V and J ends lost 5 bases and 4 bases, in that order; junction bases with no gene match: 8. The CDR3 runs 15 residues. The germline CDR1 and CDR2 sequences are SGHAT and FQNNGV.

CDR3 region: CASSVAGTSAGELFF. The CDR3 region has the DNA TGTGCCAGCAGCGTAGCCGGGACATCAGCCGGGGAGCTGTTTTTT. This chain uses TRBV9 with TRBJ2-2, with TRBD1 as a possible D gene (6 bases). Per the germline V gene, CDR1 is SGDLS and CDR2 is YYNGEE. Trimming cost V 0 bases and J 6 bases, with 12 bases left between them. This CDR3 contains 15 residues.

In its sample, this clonotype was seen many times. The chain has TRBV7-3 and TRBJ1-1, with 9 bases matching TRBD1. The germline CDR1 and CDR2 sequences are SGHTA and FQGTGA. The CDR3 covers 13 residues. J lost 7 bases, V lost 4 bases, and 4 bases had no gene match. The DNA for the CDR3 is TGTGCCAGCAGCTCGGGACAGGGCGATGAAGCTTTCTTT. Protein sequence: CASSSGQGDEAFF.

The chain recombines TRBV12-3 or TRBV12-4 with TRBJ1-4, with D possibly being TRBD1 (6 bases). The V and J ends lost 2 bases and 7 bases respectively, with 17 bases between them. The CDR3 consists of 16 residues. CDR3: CASSLSHREKGEKLFF. CDR3 DNA sequence: TGTGCCAGCAGTTTATCGCACAGGGAGAAGGGTGAAAAACTGTTTTTT.

This clonotype appeared many times. The genes are TRBV6-1 and TRBJ2-3, with D possibly matching TRBD2 (5 bases). The V end was cut by 1 base, the J end by 2 bases, with 10 bases between. The CDR3 covers 15 residues. The V gene's germline CDR1 is MNHNS and CDR2 SASEGT. The CDR3 sequence: CASSEGQRATDTQYF. In DNA, the CDR3 is TGTGCCAGCAGTGAAGGGCAGAGGGCCACAGATACGCAGTATTTT.

This clonotype was counted many times. The junction departs from germline at one end; a sequencing error may be responsible. The V gene is TRBV7-9, the J gene TRBJ1-1; D uncertain. Germline V gives CDR1 SEHNR, CDR2 FQNEAQ (reference sequence). The length of the CDR3 is 13 residues. CDR3 nucleotides: TGTGCCAGCAGCTTAGGCGGGAACGCTGAAGCTTTCTTT. This codes for CASSLGGNAEAFF. Filled out from reference TRBV7-9 and TRBJ1-1, the complete variable domain reads DTGVSQNPRHKITKRGQNVTFRCDPISEHNRLYWYRQTLGQGPEFLTYFQNEAQLEKSRLLSDRFSAERPKGSFSTLEIQRTEQGDSAMYLCASSLGGNAEAFFGQGTRLTVV.

Many counts were recorded for this clonotype. In nucleotides, the CDR3 is TGTGCCAGCAGTTACCAGAGGAGTCAGGGGCGGGCGAACACTGAAGCTTTCTTT. Translating gives CASSYQRSQGRANTEAFF. The chain uses TRBV6-2 or TRBV6-3 and TRBJ1-1; D may be TRBD1 (6 bases). Germline V gives CDR1 MNHEY, CDR2 SVGEGT. V was cut by 2 bases and J by 1 base, with 20 bases left in between. CDR3 length: 18 amino acids.

This clonotype was seen many times. The chain combines TRBV28 with TRBJ2-4; possible D gene TRBD2, 6 bases. Trimming removed 6 bases from V and 2 bases from J, with 17 bases in between. The germline V gene encodes CDR1 MDHEN and CDR2 SYDVKM. This CDR3 region has 16 residues. CDR3 sequence: CASRARWGETKNIQYF. For the CDR3, the DNA is TGTGCCAGCAGAGCGCGATGGGGGGAAACCAAAAACATTCAGTACTTC.

The V and J genes are TRBV10-3 and TRBJ1-6, with 7 bases matching TRBD1. V shed 4 bases and J 7 bases; nucleotides not matched to a gene: 7. The CDR3 covers 15 residues. Per the germline V gene, CDR1 is ENHRY and CDR2 is SYGVKD. The CDR3, as DNA: TGTGCCATCAGTGGCCGACAGGGAGACAATTCACCCCTCCACTTT. This sequence encodes CAISGRQGDNSPLHF.

Regarding this clonotype: At one of its ends the junction is not consistent with the germline gene, which may arise from a read error. The chain carries TRBV7-2 and TRBJ2-3; 7 bases align to TRBD1. The CDR3 runs to 18 residues. CDR1 is SGHTA, CDR2 FQGNSA, per germline. The CDR3 nucleotides are TGTTCCAGCAGCTTAGTCGTGGTAGAGGGGGCTTTCACAGATACGCAGTATTTT. Residues: CSSSLVVVEGAFTDTQYF.

This clonotype occurred a few times. The rearrangement links TRBV9 to TRBJ2-5; 7 bases match TRBD1. The CDR3 has 15 residues. Germline V gives CDR1 SGDLS, CDR2 YYNGEE. Germline trimming cut 4 bases from V and 2 bases from J; bases unmatched to any gene: 8. CDR3 DNA: TGTGCCAGCAGCAACCGACAGGGTAGACAAGAGACCCAGTACTTC. It is translated as CASSNRQGRQETQYF.

This clonotype came up many times. J is TRBJ1-2 and V is TRBV7-9; D gene unclear. Trimming left V 2 bases short and J 4 bases short, with 11 bases between. The CDR3 spans 14 residues. Germline V gene data show CDR1 as SEHNR and CDR2 as FQNEAQ (reference sequence). DNA of the CDR3: TGTGCCAGCAGCTTAAGTAAAAGTATCTATGGCTACACCTTC. This translates into CASSLSKSIYGYTF. The full variable domain, in which reference TRBV7-9 and TRBJ1-2 provide the parts outside the CDR3, is DTGVSQNPRHKITKRGQNVTFRCDPISEHNRLYWYRQTLGQGPEFLTYFQNEAQLEKSRLLSDRFSAERPKGSFSTLEIQRTEQGDSAMYLCASSLSKSIYGYTFGSGTRLTVV.

In this sample, this clonotype turned up many times. The rearrangement links TRBV2 to TRBJ2-7; unclear D gene. V was cut by 7 bases and J by 1 base, with 14 bases left in between. Germline CDR1 and CDR2: SNHLY and FYNNEI. The CDR3 spans 14 residues. CDR3: CASIGVRLSYEQYF. Here the CDR3 DNA reads TGTGCCAGCATTGGAGTACGCCTTTCCTACGAGCAGTACTTC.

This clonotype was observed many times. This sequence joins TRBV7-9 and TRBJ2-7, with D perhaps matching TRBD2 (6 bases). This CDR3 is built from 16 residues. Germline V gives CDR1 SEHNR, CDR2 FQNEAQ (reference sequence). Trimming removed 0 bases from V and 3 bases from J, with 15 bases in between. The CDR3 nucleotides read TGTGCCAGCAGCTTAGCGGGAGGAGAACGTGGCTACGAGCAGTACTTC. This encodes CASSLAGGERGYEQYF.

The sample holds a few counts of this clonotype. V gene TRBV27 combines with J gene TRBJ2-7; 8 bases fit TRBD1. From germline, CDR1 is MNHEY and CDR2 SMNVEV (reference sequence). V shed 7 bases and J 2 bases; nucleotides not matched to a gene: 7. This CDR3 has 14 amino acids. CDR3 sequence reads: CASTPGTGTYEQYF. The CDR3 DNA sequence: TGTGCCAGCACCCCCGGGACAGGAACCTACGAGCAGTACTTC.

A note on this clonotype: This may arise from a read error, as a much more abundant clone is one base away. The chain couples TRBV6-1 to TRBJ2-2; D possibly corresponds to TRBD2 (5 bases). The V gene's germline CDR1 is MNHNS and CDR2 SASEGT. This CDR3 has 14 amino acids. Trimming stripped 6 bases from V and 1 base from J, with 9 bases between. CDR3 sequence: CASRSGGNTGELFF. The CDR3 DNA is TGTGCCAGCAGGTCAGGAGGGAACACCGGGGAGCTGTTTTTT.

The table lists this clonotype with a few counts. This chain joins TRBV2 and TRBJ2-1, with D possibly matching TRBD2 (6 bases). The CDR3 consists of 19 residues. Germline V CDR1 and CDR2: SNHLY, FYNNEI. Between the trimmed V and J ends, which lost 2 bases and 2 bases, there was a span of 22 bases. CDR3 DNA sequence: TGTGCCAGCAGTGAACCCCGGGAGATTGGAAAAGGGCCCTACAATGAGCAGTTCTTC. Its translation: CASSEPREIGKGPYNEQFF.

This clonotype was detected only a few times. This chain joins TRBV13 and TRBJ1-6, with a weak D call TRBD1 (5 bases). V was shortened by 0 bases and J by 7 bases, with 19 bases between the two germline ends. Germline V lookup: CDR1 PRHDT, CDR2 FYEKMQ (reference sequence). The CDR3 sequence is 18 residues long. The CDR3 nucleotides are TGTGCCAGCAGCTTAGGCCGGGGCTTCCGAGAACGGAATTCACCCCTCCACTTT. Protein sequence: CASSLGRGFRERNSPLHF.

Of note for this clonotype: A read error may explain this, as a much larger clone is one base away. This rearrangement joins TRBV12-3 or TRBV12-4 to TRBJ2-3, with TRBD1 as a possible D gene (5 bases). V lost 7 bases and J lost 3, with 11 bases in between. The CDR3 extends over 13 amino acids. CDR3 loop: CASTLQGTDTQYF. The CDR3 nucleotides are TGTGCCAGCACCTTGCAGGGTACAGATACGCAGTATTTT.

This chain links TRBV11-3 with TRBJ2-3, with a tentative D call TRBD1 (6 bases). V was clipped by 4 bases and J by 5 bases, with 16 bases between them. The CDR3 totals 15 residues. CDR1 and CDR2 from the germline V gene are SGHNT and YENEEA. The CDR3 sequence is CASSSDVGALDTQYF. The CDR3 DNA follows: TGTGCCAGCAGCTCAGACGTGGGGGCCTTAGATACGCAGTATTTT.

This sequence joins TRBV14 and TRBJ2-7; maybe TRBD2 (6 bases). Germline CDR1 is SGHDN and CDR2 is FVKESK. The CDR3 totals 16 residues. Deletions cut 0 bases from V and 6 bases from J, with 18 bases between. CDR3 nucleotide sequence: TGTGCCAGCAGCCAAGATCTCGGCGATCCGCGGGGCGAGCAGTACTTC. It specifies CASSQDLGDPRGEQYF.

This clonotype has a handful of counts. The V and J genes are TRBV15 and TRBJ2-1, with 7 bases matching TRBD2. J was trimmed by 1 base and V by 1 base; bases with no gene match: 7. The germline V gene encodes CDR1 LNHNV and CDR2 YYDKDF (reference sequence). CDR3 size: 17 residues. CDR3 amino acids: CATSRGLAGGSYNEQFF. Here the CDR3 DNA reads TGTGCCACCAGCAGAGGACTAGCTGGTGGGTCCTACAATGAGCAGTTCTTC.

The V call is TRBV19, the J call TRBJ1-4, with D maybe TRBD1 (5 bases). The germline CDR1 and CDR2 sequences are LNHDA and SQIVND (reference sequence). Deletions cut 10 bases from V and 5 bases from J, with 17 bases between. This CDR3 region has 14 residues. The CDR3 DNA is TGTGCCACCAGATACCGGGACGGCAATGAAAAACTGTTTTTT. This sequence encodes CATRYRDGNEKLFF. Full variable domain (outside the CDR3, taken from reference TRBV19 and TRBJ1-4): DGGITQSPKYLFRKEGQNVTLSCEQNLNHDAMYWYRQDPGQGLRLIYYSQIVNDFQKGDIAEGYSVSREKKESFPLTVTSAQKNPTAFYLCATRYRDGNEKLFFGSGTQLSVL.

This clonotype was observed many times. The chain links TRBV2 to TRBJ2-7; 10 nucleotides match TRBD1. Germline V gene sequence: CDR1 SNHLY, CDR2 FYNNEI. The V segment lost 10 bases and the J segment 4 bases; nucleotides outside the gene matches: 19. The length of the CDR3 is 17 residues. The CDR3 loop is CATLDRGLKDVGYEQYF. The CDR3 DNA follows: TGTGCCACCCTAGACAGGGGGCTTAAGGACGTGGGGTACGAGCAGTACTTC.

This clonotype came up many times. The chain is built from TRBV12-3 or TRBV12-4 and TRBJ2-7; D tentatively fits TRBD1 or TRBD2 (6 bases each). The CDR3 sequence is 11 residues long. V was trimmed by 8 bases and J by 4 bases, leaving 9 bases between them. The CDR3 here is CASGGGYEQYF. DNA of the CDR3: TGTGCCAGCGGAGGGGGTTACGAGCAGTACTTC.

This clonotype was detected only a few times. This chain joins TRBV28 and TRBJ2-1, with 8 bases identical to TRBD2. The ends lost 5 bases at V and 2 bases at J; junction bases unmatched: 11. The germline gives CDR1 MDHEN, CDR2 SYDVKM. The CDR3 covers 17 residues. The CDR3 here is CASSGLGLADAYNEQFF. The DNA of the CDR3 is TGTGCCAGCAGTGGACTCGGACTAGCCGACGCCTACAATGAGCAGTTCTTC.

This clonotype was seen many times. The chain couples TRBV27 to TRBJ1-5, with D perhaps TRBD1 (5 bases). Trimming stripped 6 bases from V and 6 bases from J, with 15 bases between. CDR3 size: 14 residues. Germline CDR1 reads MNHEY; CDR2 reads SMNVEV (reference sequence). CDR3 sequence reads: CASSLGQGGQPQHF. The CDR3 nucleotides read TGTGCCAGCAGCTTAGGCCAGGGTGGTCAGCCCCAGCATTTT.

V usage is TRBV19 and J usage is TRBJ1-2, with D unresolved. The CDR3 contains 13 residues. V lost 9 bases to trimming and J lost 8 bases, with 19 bases between them. Looked up from germline, CDR1 is LNHDA and CDR2 is SQIVND (reference sequence). CDR3 sequence: CASITGVGVGYTF. CDR3 DNA sequence: TGTGCCAGCATAACTGGGGTAGGAGTAGGCTACACCTTC. Combining the CDR3 with reference TRBV19 and TRBJ1-2 gives the whole variable domain DGGITQSPKYLFRKEGQNVTLSCEQNLNHDAMYWYRQDPGQGLRLIYYSQIVNDFQKGDIAEGYSVSREKKESFPLTVTSAQKNPTAFYLCASITGVGVGYTFGSGTRLTVV.